The present TCR beta chain was sequenced within a study of Graves' ophthalmopathy and Graves' hyperthyroidism. The authors diagnosed from clinical symptoms, serum thyroxine, TRAb, thyroid ultrasound and orbital computed tomography. Scientists amplified the TCR beta CDR3 regions from RNA transcripts. After a first-round RT-PCR with HTBI primers, a second-round multiplex PCR was run. TCRdb analysed the multiplex PCR reads with MiXCR anew, one entry per CDR3 protein. The sample lists 200,000 to 300,000 distinct CDR3 sequences; around 45% were seen once. Germline V gene sequence: CDR1 MGHDK, CDR2 SYGVNS. This CDR3 spans 16 amino acids. V was clipped by 8 bases and J by 2 bases; unmatched bases: 10. Comments on this clonotype: Its antigen remains unknown.

Study-level results: Ophthalmopathy could be told apart from stable hyperthyroidism by a 13-signature model (87.88% sensitivity, around 79% specificity).

The source material was peripheral blood. This clonotype was obtained from an adult man with Graves' ophthalmopathy. The chain uses TRBV25-1 and TRBJ1-2; 11 nucleotides align to TRBD1. CDR3 in amino acids: CASVGRDRGKNYGYTF. The CDR3 DNA reads as TGTGCCAGCGTTGGCCGGGACAGGGGGAAAAACTATGGCTACACCTTC.